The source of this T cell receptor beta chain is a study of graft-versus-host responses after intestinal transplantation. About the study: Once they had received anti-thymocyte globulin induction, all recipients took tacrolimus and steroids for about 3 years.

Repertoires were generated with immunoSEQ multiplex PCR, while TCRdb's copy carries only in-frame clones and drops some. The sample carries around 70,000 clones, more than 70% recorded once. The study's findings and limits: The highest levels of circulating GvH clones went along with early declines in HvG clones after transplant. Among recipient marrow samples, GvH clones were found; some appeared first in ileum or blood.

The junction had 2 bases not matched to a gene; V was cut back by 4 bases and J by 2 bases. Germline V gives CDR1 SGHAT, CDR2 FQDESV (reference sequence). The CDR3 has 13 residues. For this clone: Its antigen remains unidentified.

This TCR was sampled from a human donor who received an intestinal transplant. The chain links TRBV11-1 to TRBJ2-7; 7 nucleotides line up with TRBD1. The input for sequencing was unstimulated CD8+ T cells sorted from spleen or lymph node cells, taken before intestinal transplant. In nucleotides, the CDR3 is TGTGCCAGCAGCTCGGGACAGCCCTACGAGCAGTACTTC. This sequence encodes CASSSGQPYEQYF.